This T cell receptor (beta chain) was sequenced during a study of STAT5B mutations in CD4+ large granular lymphocyte leukemia. Assay used: immunoSEQ multiplex PCR; TCRdb lists only in-frame clones, some missing. The repertoire has about 6,300 clones, 65% to 75% of them found once; the top ten carry 1.9%. Points from the study as a whole: Patient CD4-sorted repertoires looked more clonal than healthy CD4+ repertoires, even without putative leukemic clones.

Turning to this clone: The antigen is undetermined.

This CDR3 is built from 16 residues. CDR1 is SNHLY and CDR2 is FYNNEI in the germline V gene. V gave up 5 bases and J gave up 1 base; unmatched junction bases: 10. Bead-separated CD4+, CD4+CD8+, CD57+ or CD56+ fractions, or PBMC, were used. The sequence was obtained from a woman aged 70-85 years with CD4+ T-cell large granular lymphocyte leukemia. The chain employs TRBV2 and TRBJ1-1; TRBD1 matches at 7 bases. Sequencing was done on a sample of PBMCs. The CDR3 reads CASSRSRQGGNTEAFF. CDR3 in DNA: TGTGCCAGCAGTCGTTCCCGACAGGGAGGGAACACTGAAGCTTTCTTT. Variable domain in full (rest from reference TRBV2 and TRBJ1-1): EPEVTQTPSHQVTQMGQEVILRCVPISNHLYFYWYRQILGQKVEFLVSFYNNEISEKSEIFDDQFSVERPDGSNFTLKIRSTKLEDSAMYFCASSRSRQGGNTEAFFGQGTRLTVV.